This is a list of T cell receptor beta chains from one sample in a study of cytomegalovirus exposure and HLA in healthy donors. Data came from immunoSEQ multiplex PCR; TCRdb stores just in-frame clones and leaves some out. This table has about 160,000 clones, around 77% appearing once. Sequencing used PBMCs. The receptor set was obtained from a man aged 40-49 years in good health and CMV-seronegative. Both conserved end residues are part of each CDR3. D genes are given only for firm matches. Expanded clones get a size class; other rows say once, few or many, or leave the size out.

d_call j_call clone_size v_call cdr3_aa cdr3_nt
TRBD1 TRBJ1-2 . TRBV6-5 CASSTGTGGGYTF TGTGCCAGCAGTACTGGGACAGGGGGAGGCTACACCTTC
. TRBJ2-1 . TRBV7-3 CASSYIDRNGEQFF TGTGCCAGCAGCTACATTGACAGGAACGGTGAGCAGTTCTTC
. TRBJ2-5 . TRBV28 CASSLWHSQETQYF TGTGCCAGCAGTTTATGGCACAGCCAAGAGACCCAGTACTTC
TRBD1 TRBJ1-2 . TRBV28 CASKYRGPILYGYTF TGTGCCAGCAAATACAGGGGTCCGATCTTATATGGCTACACCTTC
. TRBJ2-2 once TRBV5-1 CASSSGITGELFF TGCGCCAGCAGCTCAGGGATTACCGGGGAGCTGTTTTTT
TRBD1 TRBJ2-7 . TRBV27 CASSLRDSLEQYF TGTGCCAGCAGTTTACGGGACAGCCTCGAGCAGTACTTC
TRBD2 TRBJ2-3 . TRBV27 CASSSLAGGLTDTQYF TGTGCCAGCAGTTCCCTAGCGGGAGGCCTCACAGATACGCAGTATTTT
TRBD1 TRBJ2-5 once TRBV28 CASSFRQGQETQYF TGTGCCAGCAGTTTCAGACAGGGCCAAGAGACCCAGTACTTC
TRBD2 TRBJ2-3 . TRBV19 CASKPGLATPTDTQYF TGTGCCAGTAAGCCGGGACTAGCTACTCCCACAGATACGCAGTATTTT
TRBD1 TRBJ2-3 . TRBV5-1 CASSLAGTGADTQYF TGCGCCAGCAGCTTGGCCGGGACAGGGGCAGATACGCAGTATTTT
. TRBJ2-3 . TRBV30 CAWSVVARRADTQYF TGTGCCTGGAGTGTTGTAGCGAGAAGGGCAGATACGCAGTATTTT
TRBD2 TRBJ2-6 . TRBV7-3 CASSPGGNGANVLTF TGTGCCAGCAGTCCCGGGGGGAATGGGGCCAACGTCCTGACTTTC
TRBD2 TRBJ2-5 . TRBV12-5 CASGLDVGASGRPQETQYF TGTGCTAGTGGTTTGGACGTCGGGGCTAGCGGGAGGCCTCAGGAGACCCAGTACTTC
TRBD1 TRBJ2-7 . TRBV15 CATSVRQGRQYF TGTGCCACCAGCGTTCGACAGGGGCGGCAGTACTTC
TRBD1 TRBJ2-1 . TRBV7-3 CASSLGTSGGHEQFF TGTGCCAGCAGCTTAGGTACGTCAGGGGGCCATGAGCAGTTCTTC
. TRBJ2-7 once TRBV13 CASSSDRYSYEQYF TGTGCCAGCAGTTCCGACAGATACTCCTACGAGCAGTACTTC
TRBD1 TRBJ2-1 . TRBV7-3 CASSMTGGSYNEQFF TGTGCCAGCAGCATGACAGGGGGCTCCTACAATGAGCAGTTCTTC
TRBD1 TRBJ2-3 . TRBV28 CASSFRQGIDTQYF TGTGCCAGCAGTTTCCGACAGGGGATAGATACGCAGTATTTT
. TRBJ1-2 . TRBV28 CASSTGLFGYTF TGTGCCAGCAGTACCGGACTATTCGGCTACACCTTC
TRBD1 TRBJ1-2 . TRBV27 CASSFAGTGYGYTF TGTGCCAGCAGTTTTGCCGGGACAGGGTATGGCTACACCTTC
. TRBJ1-4 few TRBV5-1 CASSAGGATNEKLFF TGCGCCAGCAGCGCCGGGGGAGCTACTAATGAAAAACTGTTTTTT
. TRBJ1-1 . TRBV6-1 CAAGQNTEAFF TGTGCTGCGGGCCAGAACACTGAAGCTTTCTTT
TRBD1 TRBJ1-3 once TRBV6-5 CASSPRTGGPNTIYF TGTGCCAGCAGCCCCCGGACAGGGGGGCCGAACACCATATATTTT
. TRBJ1-2 . TRBV28 CASSLAATELSYYGYTF TGTGCCAGCAGTTTAGCTGCGACAGAGCTGTCCTACTATGGCTACACCTTC
. TRBJ2-7 few TRBV5-5 CASSFAFNYEQYF TGTGCCAGCAGCTTCGCCTTTAACTACGAGCAGTACTTC
TRBD1 TRBJ2-6 . TRBV19 CASSILFGTGSGANVLTF TGTGCCAGTAGTATTTTGTTCGGGACAGGGTCTGGGGCCAACGTCCTGACTTTC
. TRBJ2-7 once TRBV5-4 CASGPQGSSPYEQYF TGTGCCAGCGGCCCCCAGGGGTCGAGTCCCTACGAGCAGTACTTC
TRBD1 TRBJ1-1 . TRBV6-6 CASRELRQGWTEAFF TGTGCCAGCAGGGAGCTCCGACAGGGGTGGACTGAAGCTTTCTTT
. TRBJ1-5 . TRBV4-1 CASSQDPAGLNQPQHF TGCGCCAGCAGCCAAGATCCCGCAGGGCTAAATCAGCCCCAGCATTTT
. TRBJ1-1 . TRBV4-1 CATTFGTEAFF TGCGCCACCACTTTCGGCACTGAAGCTTTCTTT
TRBD2 TRBJ2-4 . TRBV5-4 CASSLRGGVGKNIQYF TGTGCCAGCAGCTTGCGCGGGGGGGTCGGCAAAAACATTCAGTACTTC
TRBD1 TRBJ1-6 . TRBV11-2 CASSPAGQGTHSPLHF TGTGCCAGCAGCCCCGCGGGACAGGGGACCCATTCACCCCTCCACTTT
TRBD1 TRBJ2-1 few TRBV30 CASGGQGFYNEQFF TGTGCCTCAGGGGGACAGGGGTTCTACAATGAGCAGTTCTTC